These 32 T cell receptor beta chains were sequenced from one sample in a study of T cell responses to AZD1222 COVID-19 vaccine. Clones were read by immunoSEQ multiplex PCR, and TCRdb kept only the in-frame ones, dropping some. The sample includes approximately 170,000 clones, approximately 89% of them seen just once. This specimen consisted of peripheral blood, obtained on day 0 of AZD1222 vaccination. The receptors were gathered from an adult in good health.

V usage is TRBV15 and J usage is TRBJ2-1; maybe TRBD2 (5 bases). The CDR3 is made up of 17 amino acids. In germline, CDR1 is LNHNV, CDR2 YYDKDF (reference sequence). V lost 5 bases, J lost 7 bases, and 24 bases lay in between. The CDR3 here is CATSVPLLWGAANEQFF. The CDR3 coding sequence is TGTGCCACCAGCGTCCCCCTCCTTTGGGGAGCGGCGAATGAGCAGTTCTTC.

V usage is TRBV27 and J usage is TRBJ2-7, with a tentative D call TRBD2 (6 bases). Trimming took off 4 bases at V and 7 bases at J, with 17 bases between the two ends. Germline CDR1 MNHEY, CDR2 SMNVEV (reference sequence). This CDR3 is built from 14 residues. This CDR3 is CASSSLEGGGEQYF. The CDR3 DNA reads as TGTGCCAGCAGTTCTCTCGAGGGAGGCGGAGAGCAGTACTTC.

The chain carries TRBV12-5 and TRBJ2-2; possible D gene TRBD1, 7 bases. V dropped 6 bases and J dropped 5 bases, with 13 bases sitting between them. This CDR3 is built from 14 residues. Germline V CDR1 and CDR2: LGHNT, FRNRAP. CDR3 loop: CASGPGGRTGELFF. CDR3 DNA sequence: TGTGCTAGTGGCCCAGGGGGGCGAACCGGGGAGCTGTTTTTT.

This clone showed up just once. The rearrangement links TRBV7-9 to TRBJ1-2, with TRBD1 as a possible D gene (6 bases). Trimming took 5 bases from V and 6 from J, leaving 13 bases between them. Germline V gene sequence: CDR1 SEHNR, CDR2 FQNEAQ (reference sequence). The CDR3 has 13 residues. The CDR3 loop is CASSQQGRDGYTF. The DNA of the CDR3 is TGTGCCAGCAGCCAGCAGGGGCGAGATGGCTACACCTTC.

The chain couples TRBV28 to TRBJ2-2, with 8 positions matching TRBD1. The J segment lost 4 bases and the V segment lost 5 bases, leaving 6 bases of the junction unmatched. The CDR3 extends over 15 amino acids. Germline CDR1 is MDHEN and CDR2 is SYDVKM. CDR3 DNA: TGTGCCAGCAGTCCCAGGGACAGGCTCACCGGGGAGCTGTTTTTT. It translates to CASSPRDRLTGELFF.

This chain connects TRBV6-5 to TRBJ1-6; D perhaps matches TRBD1 (6 bases). CDR3 length: 13 amino acids. CDR1 and CDR2 (germline): MNHEY, SVGAGI. V lost 7 bases to trimming and J lost 10 bases, with 14 bases between them. CDR3 loop: CASNLGGASPLHF. In DNA, the CDR3 is TGTGCCAGCAATCTGGGGGGGGCATCACCCCTCCACTTT.

The chain couples TRBV5-8 to TRBJ2-1; D not resolved. CDR3 length: 15 residues. Trimming cost V 1 base and J 3 bases, with 11 bases left between them. The germline V gene has CDR1 SGHTS and CDR2 YDEGEE. DNA of the CDR3: TGTGCCAGCAGCTTGAGGTACTTAAACTACAATGAGCAGTTCTTC. Amino acids: CASSLRYLNYNEQFF.

CDR3 loop: CASSEENLIAFF. Written as DNA, the CDR3 is TGTGCCAGCAGTGAGGAGAACCTGATCGCTTTCTTT. The rearrangement joins TRBV2 to TRBJ1-1; D is unresolved. This CDR3 comprises 12 residues. The V end was cut by 3 bases, the J end by 11 bases, with 13 bases between. Germline V gene sequence: CDR1 SNHLY, CDR2 FYNNEI.

The chain uses TRBV5-1 and TRBJ2-7; D tentatively reads TRBD1 or TRBD2 (5 bases each). Trimming pared 4 bases from V and 3 bases from J, leaving 11 bases between. There are 13 residues in the CDR3. Germline V lookup: CDR1 SGHRS, CDR2 YFSETQ. This chain's CDR3 is CASSLVGGYEQYF. The CDR3 region has the DNA TGCGCCAGCAGCCTCGTTGGGGGCTACGAGCAGTACTTC.

V and J are TRBV15 and TRBJ1-6; D may be TRBD1 (6 bases). From germline, CDR1 is LNHNV and CDR2 YYDKDF (reference sequence). CDR3 length: 14 residues. The germline V and J ends were trimmed by 5 bases and 9 bases, with 14 bases remaining between them. CDR3 protein: CATSPLTGVSPLHF. In nucleotides, the CDR3 is TGTGCCACCAGCCCTTTGACAGGCGTTTCACCCCTCCACTTT.

This chain uses TRBV3-1 (or the pseudogene TRBV3-2) with TRBJ1-3; D unresolved. The CDR3 sequence is 13 residues long. Trimming removed 4 bases at V and 6 bases at J, with 10 bases between. In germline, CDR1 is LGHDT, CDR2 YNNKEL (reference sequence). The CDR3 spells CASSLNGVNTIYF. The CDR3 bases are TGTGCCAGCAGCCTGAATGGGGTAAACACCATATATTTT.

This clone has a handful of counts. This sequence joins TRBV10-3 and TRBJ2-7, with TRBD1 identical over 9 bases. Germline CDR1 reads ENHRY; CDR2 reads SYGVKD. The CDR3 is made up of 13 amino acids. V trimming: 6 bases; J trimming: 3 bases; junction bases outside the gene matches: 3. CDR3 nucleotide sequence: TGTGCCATCAGGGGGACAGGGATCTACGAGCAGTACTTC. The encoded protein is CAIRGTGIYEQYF.

The chain couples TRBV19 to TRBJ2-3, with TRBD2 matching over 12 bases. The CDR3 extends over 16 amino acids. Per germline, CDR1 LNHDA and CDR2 SQIVND (reference sequence). The J segment lost 3 bases and the V segment lost 8 bases, leaving 9 bases of the junction unmatched. The CDR3 bases are TGTGCCAGTTCTAGCGGGAGGGCGGGACGGACAGATACGCAGTATTTT. Its translation: CASSSGRAGRTDTQYF.

The chain has TRBV6-5 and TRBJ1-5, with 7 bases identical to TRBD1. The CDR3 loop spans 15 amino acids. Germline-derived CDR1 and CDR2 are MNHEY and SVGAGI. Losses at the gene ends were 5 bases for V and 1 base for J; bases not matched to a gene: 5. The CDR3 nucleotides read TGTGCCAGCAGTCGGCAGGGGGGGAGCAATCAGCCCCAGCATTTT. Translating gives CASSRQGGSNQPQHF.

The rearrangement links TRBV3-1 (or the pseudogene TRBV3-2) to TRBJ2-3, with a possible D match to TRBD2 (6 bases). Germline CDR1 LGHDT, CDR2 YNNKEL (reference sequence). V lost 2 bases, J lost 2 bases, and 14 bases lay in between. The CDR3 runs 16 residues. CDR3 sequence (DNA): TGTGCCAGCAGCCAATCCTCCCCGGGAGTCACAGATACGCAGTATTTT. This sequence encodes CASSQSSPGVTDTQYF.

This clone is a singleton in its sample. The chain joins TRBV12-3 or TRBV12-4 to TRBJ2-7; 8 bases match TRBD1. This CDR3 region has 13 residues. The ends lost 5 bases at V and 6 bases at J; junction bases unmatched: 6. DNA for the CDR3: TGTGCCAGCAGTGTTGGGACAGGTGCCGAGCAGTACTTC. Its translation is CASSVGTGAEQYF.

The gene calls are TRBV28 and TRBJ2-7; D tentatively fits TRBD1 or TRBD2 (5 bases each). The CDR3 has 13 amino acids. V dropped 6 bases and J dropped 1 base, with 10 bases sitting between them. Per germline, CDR1 MDHEN and CDR2 SYDVKM. This chain's CDR3 is CASSGTVSYEQYF. Here the CDR3 DNA reads TGTGCCAGCAGCGGGACGGTTTCCTACGAGCAGTACTTC.

The rearrangement joins TRBV28 to TRBJ1-1; D gene ambiguous. The CDR3 is 12 amino acids. V lost 5 bases and J lost 5, with 9 bases in between. From germline, CDR1 is MDHEN and CDR2 SYDVKM. This CDR3 is CASSPLGTEAFF. CDR3 DNA: TGTGCCAGCAGTCCCCTGGGAACTGAAGCTTTCTTT. Looking up the rest from reference TRBV28 and TRBJ1-1 gives the full variable domain: DVKVTQSSRYLVKRTGEKVFLECVQDMDHENMFWYRQDPGLGLRLIYFSYDVKMKEKGDIPEGYSVSREKKERFSLILESASTNQTSMYLCASSPLGTEAFFGQGTRLTVV.

This chain connects TRBV6-5 to TRBJ1-4, with 10 bases that match TRBD1. Trimming cost V 2 bases and J 4 bases; bases outside gene matches: 4. The CDR3 is made up of 16 amino acids. Germline V gene lookup returns CDR1 MNHEY and CDR2 SVGAGI. This CDR3 reads CASSYGGTGVNEKLFF. The CDR3 region has the DNA TGTGCCAGCAGTTACGGAGGGACAGGGGTTAATGAAAAACTGTTTTTT.

Details on this clone: The junction departs from germline at one end; a sequencing error may be responsible. In DNA, the CDR3 is TGTGCTAGCAGTGTAGCGGGAGGTTCCAATGAGCAGTTCTTC. This gives the protein CASSVAGGSNEQFF. This chain connects TRBV7-7 to TRBJ2-1; 10 bases agree with TRBD2. This CDR3 is 14 amino acids long. The germline V gene encodes CDR1 SSHAT and CDR2 FNYEAQ (reference sequence).

This clone appeared once. This chain links TRBV11-3 with TRBJ2-7; D uncertain. V gave up 5 bases and J gave up 4 bases, with 6 bases separating them. Germline CDR1 and CDR2: SGHNT and YENEEA. The length of the CDR3 is 11 residues. CDR3 sequence reads: CASSTNYEQYF. The DNA of the CDR3 is TGTGCCAGCAGCACAAATTACGAGCAGTACTTC.

The V and J genes are TRBV27 and TRBJ2-7, with 10 bases identical to TRBD2. CDR1 and CDR2 from the germline V gene are MNHEY and SMNVEV (reference sequence). The V segment lost 4 bases and the J segment 0 bases; nucleotides outside the gene matches: 9. CDR3 length: 17 residues. CDR3 nucleotide sequence: TGTGCCAGCAGTTCCAATGAACTAGCGGGAAGCTCCTACGAGCAGTACTTC. Translation: CASSSNELAGSSYEQYF.

This clone was counted only a few times. The chain joins TRBV30 to TRBJ1-1; D may be TRBD1 (6 bases). The CDR3 runs to 16 residues. Germline V gene data show CDR1 as GTSNPN and CDR2 as SVGIG (reference sequence). Trimming cost V 0 bases and J 5 bases, with 19 bases left between them. The CDR3 nucleotides read TGTGCCTGGAGTGTAGGTGGGGGCACTTGGGAAACTGAAGCTTTCTTT. Amino acid sequence: CAWSVGGGTWETEAFF.

This chain joins TRBV7-2 and TRBJ2-1, with D perhaps being TRBD1 or TRBD2 (6 bases each). The CDR3 runs to 15 residues. Germline-derived CDR1 and CDR2 are SGHTA and FQGNSA. V lost 2 bases, J lost 4 bases, and 12 bases lay in between. CDR3 in DNA: TGTGCCAGCAGCTTAACCCCGGGGGCATACAATGAGCAGTTCTTC. Amino acid sequence: CASSLTPGAYNEQFF.

The chain couples TRBV7-2 to TRBJ2-1; D gene ambiguous. The CDR3 length is 13 residues. The ends were cut back, 3 bases at V and 6 bases at J, with 9 bases in the middle. Germline CDR1 is SGHTA and CDR2 is FQGNSA. CDR3 nucleotides: TGTGCCAGCAGCTTGGTGCGGCCCAATGAGCAGTTCTTC. Its protein product is CASSLVRPNEQFF.

The V gene is TRBV6-5, the J gene TRBJ1-2; a possible D gene is TRBD1 (5 bases). This CDR3 spans 14 amino acids. Trimming removed 4 bases at V and 3 bases at J, with 12 bases between. CDR1 MNHEY and CDR2 SVGAGI come from the germline V gene. The CDR3 loop is CASSSIRVDYGYTF. CDR3 bases: TGTGCCAGCAGTTCTATCAGGGTGGACTATGGCTACACCTTC.

V usage is TRBV2 and J usage is TRBJ1-1; no clear D. The CDR3 sequence is 16 residues long. Germline V gene data show CDR1 as SNHLY and CDR2 as FYNNEI. V was shortened by 6 bases and J by 0 bases, with 17 bases between the two germline ends. The CDR3, as DNA: TGTGCCAGCAGATCCCACACGTGGCAGCTGAACACTGAAGCTTTCTTT. Its protein is CASRSHTWQLNTEAFF.

The chain is built from TRBV28 and TRBJ2-5; perhaps TRBD2 as D (5 bases). Germline values: CDR1 MDHEN, CDR2 SYDVKM. The CDR3 contains 12 residues. The germline V and J ends were trimmed by 7 bases and 5 bases, with 11 bases remaining between them. In DNA form, the CDR3 reads TGTGCCAGCAAACTAGTGGACGAGACCCAGTACTTC. Protein: CASKLVDETQYF.

V gene TRBV27 combines with J gene TRBJ2-1; 11 bases match TRBD1. The CDR3 runs 15 residues. V trimming: 5 bases; J trimming: 7 bases; junction bases outside the gene matches: 7. Per the germline V gene, CDR1 is MNHEY and CDR2 is SMNVEV (reference sequence). The CDR3, as DNA: TGTGCCAGCAGTCGGACAGGGGGCGTGAGGAATGAGCAGTTCTTC. Its translation: CASSRTGGVRNEQFF.

The rearrangement joins TRBV5-6 to TRBJ2-1; no reliable D call. Germline loops: CDR1 SGHDT, CDR2 YYEEEE. The CDR3 loop spans 18 amino acids. V was pared by 0 bases and J by 6 bases, with 22 bases between. Here the CDR3 reads CASSLGQQTPRSGNEQFF. In nucleotides, the CDR3 is TGTGCCAGCAGCTTGGGCCAGCAGACTCCCCGGTCGGGCAATGAGCAGTTCTTC. The full variable domain, with the rest looked up from reference TRBV5-6 and TRBJ2-1, is DAGVTQSPTHLIKTRGQQVTLRCSPKSGHDTVSWYQQALGQGPQFIFQYYEEEERQRGNFPDRFSGHQFPNYSSELNVNALLLGDSALYLCASSLGQQTPRSGNEQFFGPGTRLTVL.

The chain has TRBV5-1 and TRBJ2-5; 9 bases are shared with TRBD1. The V and J ends lost 3 bases and 2 bases, in that order; junction bases with no gene match: 5. The CDR3 is made up of 15 amino acids. The germline CDR1 and CDR2 sequences are SGHRS and YFSETQ. The CDR3 reads CASSSGDRGQETQYF. The CDR3 DNA sequence: TGCGCCAGCAGCTCCGGAGACAGGGGGCAAGAGACCCAGTACTTC.

This clone was observed once. The V call is TRBV7-2, the J call TRBJ1-2; D unclear. CDR3 length equals 15 residues. Trimming stripped 5 bases from V and 2 bases from J, with 15 bases between. The germline gives CDR1 SGHTA, CDR2 FQGNSA. The CDR3 region is CASSKNPGFNYGYTF. CDR3 bases: TGTGCCAGCAGCAAAAATCCGGGGTTCAACTATGGCTACACCTTC.